Below, 22 T cell receptor beta chains from the same sample are listed, as sequenced in a study of blood T cell repertoires in COVID-19. Assay used: immunoSEQ multiplex PCR; TCRdb lists only in-frame clones, some missing. The table has almost 350,000 clones, about nine tenths seen once; the top ten hold roughly 3.9%. Sequencing was performed on peripheral blood. All receptors come from a woman in her fifties or sixties with COVID-19, enrolled during active disease.

The chain employs TRBV28 and TRBJ1-2; possible D gene TRBD1, 5 bases. The CDR3 is 13 residues long. Looked up from germline, CDR1 is MDHEN and CDR2 is SYDVKM. Trimming pared 6 bases from V and 4 bases from J, leaving 12 bases between. CDR3 DNA: TGTGCCAGCAGCCCACAACAGGCCTATGGCTACACCTTC. Encoded protein: CASSPQQAYGYTF.

This chain joins TRBV5-5 and TRBJ1-2; D possibly corresponds to TRBD1 (5 bases). The germline gives CDR1 SGHKS, CDR2 YYEKEE (reference sequence). With 0 bases removed from V and 4 bases from J, the gap between germline ends came to 19 bases. The CDR3 is made up of 17 amino acids. This CDR3 is CASSLEGAGNFFYGYTF. In DNA form, the CDR3 reads TGTGCCAGCAGCTTGGAGGGTGCAGGGAACTTTTTCTATGGCTACACCTTC.

This clone was recorded only once. This chain connects TRBV2 to TRBJ1-1; 10 bases are shared with TRBD1. In germline, CDR1 is SNHLY, CDR2 FYNNEI. This CDR3 comprises 14 residues. J gave up 4 bases and V 7 bases, and 6 bases lay outside the gene matches. CDR3 sequence reads: CASTRTGGFTEAFF. The CDR3 DNA sequence: TGTGCCAGCACCAGGACAGGGGGTTTCACTGAAGCTTTCTTT. Filled out from reference TRBV2 and TRBJ1-1, the complete variable domain reads EPEVTQTPSHQVTQMGQEVILRCVPISNHLYFYWYRQILGQKVEFLVSFYNNEISEKSEIFDDQFSVERPDGSNFTLKIRSTKLEDSAMYFCASTRTGGFTEAFFGQGTRLTVV.

V usage is TRBV5-1 and J usage is TRBJ1-2, with 7 nucleotides matching TRBD1. Trimming at V came to 4 bases and at J to 8 bases, leaving 11 bases not matched to a gene. This CDR3 comprises 14 residues. Germline assignment: CDR1 SGHRS and CDR2 YFSETQ. In DNA form, the CDR3 reads TGCGCCAGCAGCCCGAACAGGGGACCGCGCGGCTACACCTTC. Encoded protein: CASSPNRGPRGYTF.

This clone was found many times. The genes are TRBV3-1 (or the pseudogene TRBV3-2) and TRBJ1-2, with a tentative D call TRBD1 (6 bases). The CDR3 has 14 residues. The V end lost 0 bases, the J end lost 8 bases, and 13 bases lay between the germline ends. CDR1 LGHDT and CDR2 YNNKEL come from the germline V gene (reference sequence). The CDR3 DNA reads TGTGCCAGCAGCCAAGAACATCAGGGGTACGGCTACACCTTC. Translation: CASSQEHQGYGYTF.

The chain is built from TRBV4-1 and TRBJ1-1, with a possible D match to TRBD1 (5 bases). Germline V CDR1 and CDR2: MGHRA, YSYEKL. The CDR3 sequence is 16 residues long. V was pared by 2 bases and J by 5 bases, with 18 bases between. The CDR3 DNA reads TGCGCCAGCAGCCAATCCCACAAGCAGGGTGTGACTGAAGCTTTCTTT. It yields the protein CASSQSHKQGVTEAFF.

The chain has TRBV19 and TRBJ2-5; weak D call: TRBD1 (6 bases). The CDR3 covers 15 residues. Trimming took off 4 bases at V and 1 base at J, with 13 bases between the two ends. CDR1 and CDR2 from the germline V gene are LNHDA and SQIVND (reference sequence). CDR3 in amino acids: CASSRGPDTQETQYF. The CDR3 DNA is TGTGCCAGTAGTAGGGGGCCAGACACCCAAGAGACCCAGTACTTC.

This chain links TRBV15 with TRBJ1-1, with 12 bases identical to TRBD1. V was clipped by 6 bases and J by 7 bases; unmatched bases: 3. This CDR3 comprises 13 residues. Germline loops: CDR1 LNHNV, CDR2 YYDKDF (reference sequence). DNA of the CDR3: TGTGCCACCAGGGGGACAGGGGGCTTTGAAGCTTTCTTT. It yields the protein CATRGTGGFEAFF.

The chain has TRBV5-1 and TRBJ2-3, with D uncertain. Trimming stripped 4 bases from V and 0 bases from J, with 9 bases between. Germline assignment: CDR1 SGHRS and CDR2 YFSETQ. CDR3 length equals 14 residues. The CDR3, as DNA: TGCGCCAGCAGCCTTAGAGCTAGCACAGATACGCAGTATTTT. This sequence encodes CASSLRASTDTQYF.

V gene TRBV2 combines with J gene TRBJ1-1; D might be TRBD1 (5 bases). The CDR3 contains 14 residues. The V end lost 5 bases, the J end lost 6 bases, and 16 bases lay between the germline ends. From germline, CDR1 is SNHLY and CDR2 FYNNEI. The CDR3 loop is CASSSIGHFAEAFF. The DNA for the CDR3 is TGTGCCAGCAGTTCCATAGGACATTTCGCTGAAGCTTTCTTT.

The chain recombines TRBV2 with TRBJ2-2; D possibly corresponds to TRBD1 (5 bases). V lost 7 bases and J lost 2, with 11 bases in between. Germline V lookup: CDR1 SNHLY, CDR2 FYNNEI. CDR3 length equals 14 residues. The chain's CDR3 is CASKAGPNTGELFF. CDR3 sequence (DNA): TGTGCCAGCAAGGCAGGGCCTAACACCGGGGAGCTGTTTTTT. The complete variable domain, with remaining parts taken from reference TRBV2 and TRBJ2-2, reads EPEVTQTPSHQVTQMGQEVILRCVPISNHLYFYWYRQILGQKVEFLVSFYNNEISEKSEIFDDQFSVERPDGSNFTLKIRSTKLEDSAMYFCASKAGPNTGELFFGEGSRLTVL.

The chain carries TRBV5-6 and TRBJ2-7; 8 bases fit TRBD1. CDR1 is SGHDT, CDR2 YYEEEE, per germline. The V and J ends lost 1 base and 2 bases, in that order; junction bases with no gene match: 5. CDR3 length: 15 amino acids. The CDR3 DNA reads TGTGCCAGCAGCTTGCAGGGGACAGGTACCTACGAGCAGTACTTC. The encoded protein is CASSLQGTGTYEQYF.

V usage is TRBV5-8 and J usage is TRBJ1-4; 9 nucleotides match TRBD1. The CDR3 is 14 residues long. Germline trimming cut 4 bases from V and 5 bases from J; bases unmatched to any gene: 3. The germline gives CDR1 SGHTS, CDR2 YDEGEE. The CDR3 is CASSSDRGNEKLFF. The CDR3 coding sequence is TGTGCCAGCAGCAGCGACAGGGGGAATGAAAAACTGTTTTTT.

CDR3 amino acids: CASSRRRFNEKLFF. The CDR3 DNA reads as TGTGCCAGCAGCCGGAGGCGTTTTAATGAAAAACTGTTTTTT. The chain combines TRBV3-1 (or the pseudogene TRBV3-2) with TRBJ1-4, with D unclear. Germline V gene lookup returns CDR1 LGHDT and CDR2 YNNKEL (reference sequence). V shed 4 bases and J shed 4 bases, with 10 bases lying between them. This CDR3 is 14 amino acids long.

The rearrangement joins TRBV3-1 (or the pseudogene TRBV3-2) to TRBJ1-2; D not resolved. The germline CDR1 and CDR2 sequences are LGHDT and YNNKEL (reference sequence). Trimming removed 1 base at V and 6 bases at J, with 6 bases between. The CDR3 has 12 amino acids. This chain's CDR3 is CASSQVIDGYTF. CDR3 sequence (DNA): TGTGCCAGCAGCCAAGTTATAGATGGCTACACCTTC.

The chain is built from TRBV28 and TRBJ1-4, with TRBD1 identical over 9 bases. There are 18 residues in the CDR3. The junction had 15 bases not matched to a gene; V was cut back by 6 bases and J by 4 bases. The germline V gene has CDR1 MDHEN and CDR2 SYDVKM. In DNA, the CDR3 is TGTGCCAGCAGGTACAGGGGGCGAAGCTCCGCCTATAATGAAAAACTGTTTTTT. Its translation is CASRYRGRSSAYNEKLFF.

J is TRBJ2-7 and V is TRBV25-1; D may be TRBD1 (6 bases). This CDR3 is built from 14 residues. Trimming pared 3 bases from V and 3 bases from J, leaving 12 bases between. CDR1 is MGHDK and CDR2 is SYGVNS in the germline V gene. The CDR3: CASSDPNRVYEQYF. CDR3 DNA: TGTGCCAGCAGTGATCCCAACAGGGTCTACGAGCAGTACTTC.

The V call is TRBV5-1, the J call TRBJ1-2; 7 bases agree with TRBD1. The CDR3 consists of 14 residues. The germline V gene has CDR1 SGHRS and CDR2 YFSETQ. V shed 3 bases, J shed 8 bases, and the junction held 10 bases outside the gene matches. The CDR3, as DNA: TGCGCCAGCAGCTCTGTGACAGGGAGTCGAGGCTACACCTTC. As protein: CASSSVTGSRGYTF.

This clone showed up just once. The chain links TRBV28 to TRBJ1-5; possible D gene TRBD1, 5 bases. The germline gives CDR1 MDHEN, CDR2 SYDVKM. V lost 10 bases and J 6 bases, leaving 16 bases between the germline ends. CDR3 length: 13 residues. CDR3 bases: TGTGCCATCCGGAGGGCAGGGAGTCAGCCCCAGCATTTT. It yields the protein CAIRRAGSQPQHF.

The V gene is TRBV18, the J gene TRBJ1-4; D is unclear. Germline V CDR1 and CDR2: KGHSH, LQKENI. The V gene lost 3 bases and the J gene lost 7 bases, with 15 bases spanning the gap. CDR3 length: 15 amino acids. CDR3 sequence (DNA): TGTGCCAGCTCACCTTACGGTGAGGCGGCTGAAAAACTGTTTTTT. Protein sequence: CASSPYGEAAEKLFF.

The rearrangement links TRBV7-8 to TRBJ1-1, with TRBD1 matching over 8 bases. There are 14 residues in the CDR3. V gave up 3 bases and J gave up 5 bases; unmatched junction bases: 5. Germline CDR1 SGHVS, CDR2 FQNEAQ. CDR3 in DNA: TGTGCCAGCAGCTTCCAGGGGGCGGAAACTGAAGCTTTCTTT. Translating it yields CASSFQGAETEAFF.

The gene calls are TRBV6-5 and TRBJ1-2; TRBD1 matches at 8 bases. The germline V gene encodes CDR1 MNHEY and CDR2 SVGAGI. This CDR3 is 14 amino acids long. The V and J ends lost 7 bases and 4 bases, in that order; junction bases with no gene match: 8. CDR3 sequence: CASTKDRAGYGYTF. The DNA for the CDR3 is TGTGCCAGCACAAAGGACAGGGCGGGCTATGGCTACACCTTC.